This T cell receptor beta chain was identified during a study of T cells after yellow fever vaccination (dated by TCRdb to about 2019). In the study overall: The SMART-Seq v4 Ultra Low Input RNA kit was used to prepare libraries from fractions with low cell numbers. Bulk TCR alpha and beta repertoires were sequenced longitudinally to track T-cell clones before and after primary and booster YFV17D yellow fever vaccination. Two healthy male donors made up the cohort, one aged 18 to 29 years and the other aged 30 to 40 years. Blood was drawn at multiple timepoints before and after primary and secondary immunization, with bulk PBMC replicates and cell subsets isolated. The study at large found these results: The secondary T-cell response was weaker than the primary response but faster, peaking on day 5 instead of day 15. Because only a couple of donors were included in the study, the extent to which the findings can be generalized is limited. A small share of clonotypes occurred in both CD4 and CD8 compartments, likely arising from convergent recombination. After the booster, most of the clones that had expanded following primary vaccination were detected again (roughly 96% of CD4 and around 90% of CD8), which suggests that memory was broadly maintained. Because abundant contaminating clonotypes from the bulk population could be contained in FACS-sorted repertoires, computational filtering was required.

There are many counts of this clonotype. Its specific antigen is unknown. Per-nucleotide qualities are absent, and no much larger clonotype sits a single base away. The sample was run on an Illumina NovaSeq 6000. TCR cDNA was synthesized by 5'RACE template switching, which introduced a universal primer site and unique molecular identifiers. cDNA synthesis was primed from both the TCR alpha and TCR beta constant segments. Libraries were amplified in two PCR steps, with sample barcodes and sequencing adapters added in the second step. Libraries were sequenced on Illumina HiSeq 2500 (2x100 bp) or NovaSeq (2x150 bp). The paper's data handling went like this. Reads were demultiplexed and collapsed into UMI consensus sequences with MIGEC, and V(D)J alignment was performed with MiXCR. Clonotypes responding to the vaccine were identified with edgeR on replicate PBMC samples, with the criteria of FDR below 0.01 and a log2 fold change above 5 up to day 15. Each bulk clonotype received a CD4 or CD8 identity based on whether the sequenced CD4 or CD8 repertoire contained that clonotype at higher abundance. The public reads were run again by TCRdb, first through fastp at Q25 and then through MiXCR, and only productive beta chains were kept. Each record represents a unique CDR3 protein, reported with the most common genes and DNA among its rows. TCRdb, not the original authors, processed these V and J calls. Recorded for this sample are fewer than 450,000 distinct CDR3 sequences; roughly 4.3% of them occurred a single time. Roughly 26% of the sample comes from the top ten.

Trimming removed 3 bases from V and 5 bases from J, leaving 9 bases between the germline ends. The germline V gene gives CDR1 as KGHDR and CDR2 as SFDVKD. The CDR3 runs 13 residues from the cysteine to the phenylalanine. The CDR3 DNA has 39 bases and is translated from base 1. The label giving this sample's treatment or condition can be read as: live attenuated yellow fever vaccine strain. At every blood-draw timepoint, two biological replicates of bulk PBMCs were collected. A standard Ficoll-Paque protocol was used to isolate PBMCs from peripheral blood. RNA was extracted with TriZol from bulk PBMCs, CD4 and CD8 fractions, and dextramer-positive and dextramer-negative fractions.

The rearranged chain carries TRBV24-1 and TRBJ2-5; the D segment cannot be called with confidence. This sequence was found in a young man who received the YFV17D yellow fever vaccine. The starting material was PBMCs, obtained 5 days after the yellow fever booster vaccination. The encoded CDR3 is CATSDVGEETQYF. Here is the DNA: TGTGCCACCAGTGATGTAGGTGAGGAGACCCAGTACTTC.